This T cell receptor (beta chain) came from a study of CD8+ T cells in alopecia areata. Notes on the study in general: Normal skin's resident alphabeta T cells are also sequenced in scalp samples. Normal scalp showed lower clonality than lesional scalp, especially alopecia totalis/universalis.

V was pared by 6 bases and J by 6 bases, with 14 bases of the junction left unmatched. There are 15 residues in the CDR3. The germline gives CDR1 SQVTM, CDR2 ANQGSEA. Regarding this clone: Its specificity is unknown.

Extracted from the samples, RNA was reverse transcribed into cDNA to serve as the sequencing template. The method was immunoSEQ multiplex PCR; TCRdb's version includes in-frame clones alone and lacks a portion of them. The sample consists of around 100,000 clones, roughly two fifths of them appearing once. Sequencing used CD4+ T cells sorted from blood. The sequence derives from a human donor with alopecia areata. This chain links TRBV29-1 with TRBJ2-3; 8 bases are shared with TRBD2. The CDR3 coding sequence is TGCAGCGTCCGAAAGGCGGCGGGGGGCCAGGATACGCAGTATTTT. It translates to CSVRKAAGGQDTQYF.